The 30 T cell receptor beta chains below all came from one sample that was sequenced in a study of response to subunit inactivated influenza vaccine. TCRdb reprocessed the RT-PCR reads via MiXCR and lists one record per CDR3 protein. The data show around 200,000 distinct CDR3 sequences, 12% seen once. This same sample was also part of a study on T cells expressing NK-cell markers. That report notes: 5'RACE template switching with UMIs generated TCR beta cDNA.

Sample: CD8+ T cells sorted from PBMCs, taken about 11 days after vaccination. The receptors come from a man aged 45-60 years who received an inactivated influenza vaccine.

The genes are TRBV20-1 and TRBJ1-1, with TRBD1 as a possible D gene (5 bases). The V end was cut by 0 bases, the J end by 5 bases, with 7 bases between. The CDR3 loop spans 12 amino acids. The germline CDR1 and CDR2 sequences are DFQATT and SNEGSKA (reference sequence). The CDR3 region is CSARDQGTEAFF. Written as DNA, the CDR3 is TGCAGTGCTAGAGATCAGGGAACTGAAGCTTTCTTT.

V gene TRBV5-6 combines with J gene TRBJ2-7; D may correspond to TRBD1 or TRBD2 (5 bases each). Trimming took 1 base from V and 0 from J, leaving 14 bases between them. Germline CDR1 SGHDT, CDR2 YYEEEE. This CDR3 comprises 16 residues. The CDR3 here is CASSLFGDRSSYEQYF. CDR3 in DNA: TGTGCCAGCAGCTTGTTCGGGGACCGTAGCTCCTACGAGCAGTACTTC.

This rearrangement joins TRBV7-3 to TRBJ2-1, with 14 bases matching TRBD2. Germline CDR1 reads SGHTA; CDR2 reads FQGTGA. After removal of 5 bases from V and 8 bases from J, the junction contained 8 bases not matched to a gene. The CDR3 contains 16 residues. CDR3 bases: TGTGCCAGCAGCCCAAGACTAGCGGGAGGGCCGGATGAGCAGTTCTTC. It is translated as CASSPRLAGGPDEQFF.

This clonotype was seen more than once but under ten times. The chain recombines TRBV20-1 with TRBJ2-5; TRBD1 agrees at 7 bases. V lost 0 bases to trimming and J lost 3 bases; unmatched junction nucleotides: 7. The germline V gene encodes CDR1 DFQATT and CDR2 SNEGSKA (reference sequence). This CDR3 spans 15 amino acids. The DNA of the CDR3 is TGCAGTGCTAGAGATCCCATCACAGGGGAAGAGACCCAGTACTTC. It translates to CSARDPITGEETQYF.

This chain connects TRBV7-2 to TRBJ2-3; 8 nucleotides agree with TRBD1. Germline CDR1 is SGHTA and CDR2 is FQGNSA. Losses at the gene ends were 10 bases for V and 4 bases for J; bases not matched to a gene: 13. The CDR3 runs to 15 residues. CDR3 residues: CATRDGQGNADTQYF. The CDR3 DNA is TGTGCCACCAGGGATGGACAGGGAAATGCAGATACGCAGTATTTT.

This clonotype occurred a few times. The chain employs TRBV4-3 and TRBJ2-5; D unresolved. The germline V gene has CDR1 LGHNA and CDR2 YSLEER. The CDR3 sequence is 14 residues long. V dropped 1 base and J dropped 2 bases, with 8 bases sitting between them. The chain's CDR3 is CASSQVDGQETQYF. CDR3 in DNA: TGCGCCAGCAGCCAAGTTGACGGTCAAGAGACCCAGTACTTC.

The CDR3 DNA follows: TGTGCCAGCAGCTCAGGGGCGGGCGCCGGGGAGCTGTTTTTT. Its translation is CASSSGAGAGELFF. The chain recombines TRBV11-2 with TRBJ2-2; D possibly corresponds to TRBD1 (6 bases). This CDR3 has 14 amino acids. V lost 4 bases, J lost 6 bases, and 12 bases lay in between. The germline V gene encodes CDR1 SGHAT and CDR2 FQNNGV.

The table lists this clonotype with a few counts. The V and J genes are TRBV24-1 and TRBJ2-2; TRBD1 aligns across 8 bases. The CDR3 is 17 amino acids. The germline CDR1 and CDR2 sequences are KGHDR and SFDVKD. The trim removed 9 bases at V and 5 bases at J, leaving 16 bases unmatched. The CDR3 nucleotides read TGTGCCACCGGGAGCGACAGGGGTACAATGTTAACCGGGGAGCTGTTTTTT. Its protein is CATGSDRGTMLTGELFF.

This sequence joins TRBV4-3 and TRBJ2-1; 7 positions match TRBD2. V dropped 1 base and J dropped 5; count of bases not matched to a gene: 5. Germline values: CDR1 LGHNA, CDR2 YSLEER. There are 15 residues in the CDR3. The CDR3 sequence: CASSQVWLADNEQFF. As DNA, the CDR3 is TGCGCCAGCAGCCAAGTGTGGCTAGCGGACAATGAGCAGTTCTTC.

This clonotype was detected only a few times. The V call is TRBV11-2, the J call TRBJ2-2; D gene unclear. Trimming cost V 5 bases and J 1 base, with 5 bases left between them. The CDR3 totals 13 residues. The germline V gene encodes CDR1 SGHAT and CDR2 FQNNGV. The CDR3 here is CASSVRNTGELFF. As DNA, the CDR3 is TGTGCCAGCAGCGTCCGGAACACCGGGGAGCTGTTTTTT.

Ten or more counts support this clonotype. The chain carries TRBV5-1 and TRBJ2-7, with TRBD1 identical over 9 bases. CDR3 length: 15 residues. Trimming cost V 3 bases and J 0 bases; bases outside gene matches: 4. CDR1 and CDR2 from the germline V gene are SGHRS and YFSETQ. The CDR3 here is CASSSKQGASYEQYF. In DNA, the CDR3 is TGCGCCAGCAGCTCGAAACAGGGGGCCTCCTACGAGCAGTACTTC.

In this sample, this clonotype turned up a few times. This chain connects TRBV7-2 to TRBJ2-1; no definite D call. The CDR3 totals 13 residues. With 5 bases removed from V and 7 bases from J, the gap between germline ends came to 12 bases. Germline V lookup: CDR1 SGHTA, CDR2 FQGNSA. CDR3 bases: TGTGCCAGCAGCCCCCCGCCAAGTAATGAGCAGTTCTTC. This translates into CASSPPPSNEQFF.

This chain connects TRBV4-3 to TRBJ2-2; D might be TRBD1 or TRBD2, each matching 5 bases. The CDR3 totals 16 residues. Germline CDR1 reads LGHNA; CDR2 reads YSLEER. Between the trimmed V and J ends, which lost 3 bases and 5 bases, there was a span of 16 bases. The CDR3 DNA reads as TGCGCCAGCAGCCAGGAAATTCTGGGGGAGACCGGGGAGCTGTTTTTT. Translating gives CASSQEILGETGELFF.

This clonotype appeared many times. The V and J genes are TRBV12-3 or TRBV12-4 and TRBJ2-3, with 15 nucleotides matching TRBD2. J lost 2 bases, V lost 5 bases, and 2 bases had no gene match. This CDR3 is 16 amino acids long. The CDR3 DNA follows: TGTGCCAGCAGTGGGACTAGCGGGGGGCCCACAGATACGCAGTATTTT. It translates to CASSGTSGGPTDTQYF.

This clonotype was detected a few times. V gene TRBV7-9 combines with J gene TRBJ2-7; 8 bases match TRBD1. CDR3 length: 15 residues. V gave up 1 base and J gave up 1 base; unmatched junction bases: 3. The germline CDR1 and CDR2 sequences are SEHNR and FQNEAQ (reference sequence). The CDR3 bases are TGTGCCAGCAGCTTAGGGGGACAGGATTCCTACGAGCAGTACTTC. The encoded protein is CASSLGGQDSYEQYF.

The chain carries TRBV27 and TRBJ1-2, with 8 positions matching TRBD1. CDR1 is MNHEY, CDR2 SMNVEV, per germline (reference sequence). V lost 6 bases to trimming and J lost 5 bases; unmatched junction nucleotides: 20. There are 18 residues in the CDR3. The CDR3 coding sequence is TGTGCCAGCAGCGACGGAAGGGACAGGCTGCGACTAACTTATGGCTACACCTTC. It yields the protein CASSDGRDRLRLTYGYTF.

This clonotype was recorded a few times. This sequence joins TRBV6-5 and TRBJ1-2; 7 nucleotides match TRBD1. CDR1 is MNHEY, CDR2 SVGAGI, per germline. J was trimmed by 2 bases and V by 0 bases; bases with no gene match: 9. The CDR3 loop spans 17 amino acids. In DNA form, the CDR3 reads TGTGCCAGCAGTTACTCGATAGGTACAGGGGAGAACTATGGCTACACCTTC. Its translation: CASSYSIGTGENYGYTF.

In its sample, this clonotype was seen a few times. The chain uses TRBV29-1 and TRBJ1-5, with 7 bases aligning to TRBD1. This CDR3 contains 14 residues. V shed 4 bases and J 0 bases; nucleotides not matched to a gene: 3. The germline CDR1 and CDR2 sequences are SQVTM and ANQGSEA. The CDR3 region is CSVATGASNQPQHF. In DNA, the CDR3 is TGCAGCGTTGCCACAGGGGCTAGCAATCAGCCCCAGCATTTT.

This clonotype appeared a single time. The J gene is TRBJ2-7, the V gene TRBV9; TRBD1 agrees at 10 bases. Per the germline V gene, CDR1 is SGDLS and CDR2 is YYNGEE. V lost 4 bases and J lost 4; bases outside the gene matches: 14. The CDR3 is made up of 17 amino acids. The CDR3 DNA reads TGTGCCAGCAGCTCACCTGGTGCCGGGACAGGGGCGTACGAGCAGTACTTC. Translation gives CASSSPGAGTGAYEQYF.

This chain connects TRBV3-1 to TRBJ2-3; no clear D gene. Trimming left V 1 base short and J 1 base short, with 12 bases between. Germline V gene data show CDR1 as LGHDT and CDR2 as YNNKEL (reference sequence). The CDR3 is 16 amino acids. In nucleotides, the CDR3 is TGTGCCAGCAGCCAAGGGGCCAGCGAAGGCACAGATACGCAGTATTTT. Translated, it gives CASSQGASEGTDTQYF.

This clonotype was observed a handful of times. The chain recombines TRBV6-1 with TRBJ2-1, with 9 bases lining up with TRBD2. The length of the CDR3 is 14 residues. V was clipped by 7 bases and J by 1 base; unmatched bases: 2. The V gene's germline CDR1 is MNHNS and CDR2 SASEGT. The CDR3 loop reads CASTLAGSYNEQFF. The CDR3 DNA sequence: TGTGCCAGCACCCTAGCGGGATCCTACAATGAGCAGTTCTTC.

This clonotype was picked up a small number of times. The chain carries TRBV4-1 and TRBJ2-5, with D perhaps being TRBD1 or TRBD2 (5 bases each). The V gene's germline CDR1 is MGHRA and CDR2 YSYEKL. Trimming stripped 1 base from V and 4 bases from J, with 10 bases between. This CDR3 contains 14 residues. CDR3 in amino acids: CASSQASGAETQYF. DNA of the CDR3: TGCGCCAGCAGCCAAGCGTCCGGGGCAGAGACCCAGTACTTC.

This clonotype occurred a few times. The chain carries TRBV18 and TRBJ2-7; D is ambiguous. Germline CDR1 and CDR2: KGHSH and LQKENI. The V end was cut by 3 bases, the J end by 9 bases, with 18 bases between. This CDR3 is 14 amino acids long. The CDR3 here is CASSPYGTTLGQYF. CDR3 DNA: TGTGCCAGCTCACCCTACGGTACAACACTGGGGCAGTACTTC. Variable domain in full (rest from reference TRBV18 and TRBJ2-7): NAGVMQNPRHLVRRRGQEARLRCSPMKGHSHVYWYRQLPEEGLKFMVYLQKENIIDESGMPKERFSAEFPKEGPSILRIQQVVRGDSAAYFCASSPYGTTLGQYFGPGTRLTVT.

The rearrangement links TRBV12-3 or TRBV12-4 to TRBJ1-1; D gene uncertain. This CDR3 is built from 17 residues. With 5 bases removed from V and 3 bases from J, the gap between germline ends came to 22 bases. CDR3 loop: CASSAQPSLYRDTEAFF. The CDR3 DNA reads TGTGCCAGCAGTGCCCAGCCAAGTCTTTATCGGGACACTGAAGCTTTCTTT.

This clonotype was observed a few times. J is TRBJ2-7 and V is TRBV6-2 or TRBV6-3, with 10 positions matching TRBD1. This CDR3 spans 18 amino acids. Germline lookup yields CDR1 MNHEY and CDR2 SVGEGT. V lost 0 bases to trimming and J lost 4 bases; unmatched junction nucleotides: 12. CDR3 residues: CASSYSTTPRTGGYEQYF. The CDR3 DNA reads TGTGCCAGCAGTTACTCGACGACCCCCCGGACAGGGGGTTACGAGCAGTACTTC.

This clonotype was counted many times. J is TRBJ2-7 and V is TRBV20-1; no clear D gene. This CDR3 is built from 14 residues. CDR1 is DFQATT and CDR2 is SNEGSKA in the germline V gene (reference sequence). V lost 0 bases and J lost 3, with 12 bases in between. The CDR3 region has the DNA TGCAGTGCTAGAGATCTTGACCGATTCTACGAGCAGTACTTC. Protein: CSARDLDRFYEQYF.

This clonotype was seen a handful of times. The genes are TRBV28 and TRBJ2-1; possible D gene TRBD2, 6 bases. The germline V gene encodes CDR1 MDHEN and CDR2 SYDVKM. The CDR3 is 17 amino acids. With 3 bases removed from V and 5 bases from J, the gap between germline ends came to 20 bases. The CDR3 sequence is CASSFPQEGYGDNEQFF. The CDR3 DNA follows: TGTGCCAGCAGTTTCCCCCAGGAGGGGTATGGAGACAATGAGCAGTTCTTC.

The chain couples TRBV15 to TRBJ2-7; tentative D call: TRBD1 (5 bases). CDR1 and CDR2 from the germline V gene are LNHNV and YYDKDF (reference sequence). This CDR3 has 15 amino acids. The CDR3 region is CASGAGPSPTYEQYF. CDR3 nucleotide sequence: TGTGCTAGTGGGGCAGGGCCTTCACCTACCTACGAGCAGTACTTC.

There are a few counts of this clonotype. The gene calls are TRBV20-1 and TRBJ2-1; 13 bases map to TRBD2. Looked up from germline, CDR1 is DFQATT and CDR2 is SNEGSKA (reference sequence). The CDR3 spans 15 residues. V shed 6 bases, J shed 9 bases, and the junction held 11 bases outside the gene matches. CDR3 sequence (DNA): TGCAGTGCCACCCGACTAGCGGGAGGCTGGGGTGAGCAGTTCTTC. It translates to CSATRLAGGWGEQFF.

This clonotype was seen a handful of times. The chain recombines TRBV28 with TRBJ2-1; 7 nucleotides match TRBD2. Trimming at V came to 5 bases and at J to 3 bases, leaving 13 bases not matched to a gene. The CDR3 is 17 amino acids. The V gene's germline CDR1 is MDHEN and CDR2 SYDVKM. CDR3 sequence: CASSVLPVGEGYNEQFF. The CDR3 DNA sequence: TGTGCCAGCAGTGTACTCCCTGTTGGGGAGGGCTACAATGAGCAGTTCTTC.